The 27 T cell receptor beta chains presented below share a single source sample, sequenced in a study of shared clonotypes between healthy human individuals. Data came from immunoSEQ multiplex PCR; TCRdb stores just in-frame clones and leaves some out. The sample lists about 470,000 clones, about 76% occurring once. Sequencing was performed on PBMCs. The receptors derive from a woman aged 35 to 49 in good health. Some clones in this sample may be carry-over from other donors' samples.

This chain uses TRBV28 with TRBJ2-7; TRBD2 is a possible D gene (5 bases). V shed 8 bases and J shed 2 bases, with 13 bases lying between them. The germline V gene encodes CDR1 MDHEN and CDR2 SYDVKM. The CDR3 has 13 residues. The CDR3, as DNA: TGTGCCAGCGACGGACGGGGAGCCTACGAGCAGTACTTC. Amino acids: CASDGRGAYEQYF.

The chain links TRBV7-2 to TRBJ2-1, with D unclear. The V and J ends lost 1 base and 9 bases respectively, with 13 bases between them. Per the germline V gene, CDR1 is SGHTA and CDR2 is FQGNSA. This CDR3 has 14 amino acids. CDR3 region: CASSLENLRGEQFF. CDR3 nucleotides: TGTGCCAGCAGCTTAGAGAATCTCCGTGGTGAGCAGTTCTTC. Combining the CDR3 with reference TRBV7-2 and TRBJ2-1 gives the whole variable domain GAGVSQSPSNKVTEKGKDVELRCDPISGHTALYWYRQSLGQGLEFLIYFQGNSAPDKSGLPSDRFSAERTGGSVSTLTIQRTQQEDSAVYLCASSLENLRGEQFFGPGTRLTVL.

V and J are TRBV28 and TRBJ2-3, with D tentatively TRBD2 (6 bases). This CDR3 has 16 amino acids. Germline V gene lookup returns CDR1 MDHEN and CDR2 SYDVKM. Between the trimmed V and J ends, which lost 3 bases and 6 bases, there was a span of 19 bases. The CDR3 loop is CASSFSKLAVADTQYF. For the CDR3, the DNA is TGTGCCAGCAGTTTCTCCAAACTAGCCGTAGCGGATACGCAGTATTTT.

The V and J genes are TRBV9 and TRBJ2-2; TRBD2 might be the D (7 bases). Between the trimmed V and J ends, which lost 0 bases and 7 bases, there was a span of 22 bases. CDR1 is SGDLS and CDR2 is YYNGEE in the germline V gene. This CDR3 is 18 amino acids long. In nucleotides, the CDR3 is TGTGCCAGCAGCGTAGGTGCCCCTAGGGGGGGGCAGAGCGGGGAGCTGTTTTTT. Amino acids: CASSVGAPRGGQSGELFF.

V is TRBV2 and J is TRBJ2-5, with TRBD1 identical over 10 bases. CDR3 size: 15 residues. V dropped 3 bases and J dropped 11; count of bases not matched to a gene: 12. Germline V gene lookup returns CDR1 SNHLY and CDR2 FYNNEI. DNA of the CDR3: TGTGCCAGCAGTGACCGGACAGGGGGGATAGGAGAGCAGTACTTC. This codes for CASSDRTGGIGEQYF.

The chain recombines TRBV4-1 with TRBJ2-7; 7 bases fit TRBD2. The junction had 4 bases not matched to a gene; V was cut back by 0 bases and J by 2 bases. The CDR3 loop spans 15 amino acids. The germline gives CDR1 MGHRA, CDR2 YSYEKL. CDR3 DNA sequence: TGCGCCAGCAGCCAAGATATCGGGAGGCCCTACGAGCAGTACTTC. Translation gives CASSQDIGRPYEQYF.

In this sample, this clone turned up a few times. The CDR3 nucleotides are TGTGCCAGCAGCATCCGGACAGGGTACGGGGAGACCCAGTACTTC. It codes for CASSIRTGYGETQYF. This chain uses TRBV7-3 with TRBJ2-5; 8 bases agree with TRBD1. CDR3 length equals 15 residues. Trimming at V came to 5 bases and at J to 5 bases, leaving 10 bases not matched to a gene. Germline assignment: CDR1 SGHTA and CDR2 FQGTGA.

This clone was seen a single time. J is TRBJ1-2 and V is TRBV30; tentative D call: TRBD1 (6 bases). The CDR3 has 12 amino acids. V lost 4 bases and J lost 8, with 14 bases in between. Germline V gene lookup returns CDR1 GTSNPN and CDR2 SVGIG (reference sequence). The CDR3 bases are TGTGCCTGGAAGGGGGTCGCCCAAGGCTACACCTTC. Amino acids: CAWKGVAQGYTF.

The V and J genes are TRBV11-2 and TRBJ2-6; D remains unclear. Germline CDR1 is SGHAT and CDR2 is FQNNGV. Trimming cost V 4 bases and J 0 bases, with 16 bases left between them. CDR3 length equals 18 residues. The CDR3 loop reads CASSSVRSGDSGANVLTF. CDR3 coding DNA: TGTGCCAGCAGCTCCGTTAGAAGTGGCGACTCTGGGGCCAACGTCCTGACTTTC. The variable domain in full, completed from reference TRBV11-2 and TRBJ2-6, reads EAGVAQSPRYKIIEKRQSVAFWCNPISGHATLYWYQQILGQGPKLLIQFQNNGVVDDSQLPKDRFSAERLKGVDSTLKIQPAKLEDSAVYLCASSSVRSGDSGANVLTFGAGSRLTVL.

The chain links TRBV6-5 to TRBJ2-1; unclear D gene. Trimming pared 4 bases from V and 11 bases from J, leaving 9 bases between. Germline V lookup: CDR1 MNHEY, CDR2 SVGAGI. CDR3 size: 11 residues. CDR3 region: CASSSEVKQFF. The CDR3 DNA follows: TGTGCCAGCAGTTCCGAAGTCAAGCAGTTCTTC.

This clone was observed a handful of times. The chain couples TRBV6-1 to TRBJ2-1, with D uncertain. Germline CDR1 reads MNHNS; CDR2 reads SASEGT. CDR3 size: 10 residues. The germline V and J ends were trimmed by 6 bases and 4 bases, with 1 base remaining between them. In DNA form, the CDR3 reads TGTGCCAGCAGATACAATGAGCAGTTCTTC. Translating it yields CASRYNEQFF.

The chain recombines TRBV5-1 with TRBJ2-3; perhaps TRBD2 as D (7 bases). Germline V gives CDR1 SGHRS, CDR2 YFSETQ. CDR3 length equals 15 residues. V was trimmed by 4 bases and J by 2 bases, leaving 14 bases between them. CDR3 protein: CASSRWGGPTDTQYF. In DNA form, the CDR3 reads TGCGCCAGCAGCCGGTGGGGGGGCCCCACAGATACGCAGTATTTT. Supplemented by reference TRBV5-1 and TRBJ2-3, the full variable domain reads KAGVTQTPRYLIKTRGQQVTLSCSPISGHRSVSWYQQTPGQGLQFLFEYFSETQRNKGNFPGRFSGRQFSNSRSEMNVSTLELGDSALYLCASSRWGGPTDTQYFGPGTRLTVL.

The chain links TRBV30 to TRBJ2-2; the match to TRBD1 covers 9 bases. CDR1 GTSNPN and CDR2 SVGIG come from the germline V gene (reference sequence). The CDR3 has 14 amino acids. V was pared by 1 base and J by 5 bases, with 2 bases of the junction left unmatched. CDR3 coding DNA: TGTGCCTGGAGTGGGGACAGGGTGACCGGGGAGCTGTTTTTT. This sequence encodes CAWSGDRVTGELFF.

This clone ranks as medium-sized. Other nucleotide sequences in the sample specify the same CDR3. This rearrangement joins TRBV7-2 to TRBJ2-7; TRBD1 agrees at 8 bases. V lost 3 bases to trimming and J lost 2 bases; unmatched junction nucleotides: 3. The CDR3 covers 14 residues. Germline V lookup: CDR1 SGHTA, CDR2 FQGNSA. The CDR3: CASSFYRGTYEQYF. Here the CDR3 DNA reads TGTGCCAGCAGCTTTTACAGGGGGACCTACGAGCAGTACTTC.

The rearrangement joins TRBV9 to TRBJ2-3; a weak D match, TRBD2 (6 bases). CDR1 SGDLS and CDR2 YYNGEE come from the germline V gene. The CDR3 is made up of 15 amino acids. V was shortened by 4 bases and J by 2 bases, with 14 bases between the two germline ends. DNA for the CDR3: TGTGCCAGCAGCATCGGGACTGTACCCACAGATACGCAGTATTTT. Translation gives CASSIGTVPTDTQYF.

Details on this clone: This sample includes further DNA sequences coding for the same CDR3. The V and J genes are TRBV4-1 and TRBJ2-1; D is unclear. Germline-derived CDR1 and CDR2 are MGHRA and YSYEKL. CDR3 size: 14 residues. V lost 4 bases to trimming and J lost 2 bases, with 9 bases between them. DNA for the CDR3: TGCGCCAGCAGCCCCTCTGGGACCTACAATGAGCAGTTCTTC. This gives the protein CASSPSGTYNEQFF.

This clone has only a few counts. The rearrangement links TRBV27 to TRBJ2-5; 15 nucleotides align to TRBD2. In germline, CDR1 is MNHEY, CDR2 SMNVEV (reference sequence). V was pared by 2 bases and J by 5 bases, with 12 bases of the junction left unmatched. This CDR3 is built from 19 residues. CDR3 loop: CASSLRGLAGGRQEETQYF. In nucleotides, the CDR3 is TGTGCCAGCAGTTTAAGGGGACTAGCGGGAGGCCGCCAGGAGGAGACCCAGTACTTC.

The chain carries TRBV30 and TRBJ1-2; D is unresolved. The CDR3 is 13 amino acids. Germline lookup yields CDR1 GTSNPN and CDR2 SVGIG (reference sequence). Trimming shortened V by 5 bases and J by 0 bases, and 10 bases separated the two germline ends. The CDR3 sequence: CAWRPSPNYGYTF. DNA for the CDR3: TGTGCCTGGCGGCCCAGTCCTAACTATGGCTACACCTTC.

This sequence joins TRBV28 and TRBJ2-3; 14 positions match TRBD2. Unmatched junction bases numbered 7, after V lost 4 bases and J lost 7 bases. The CDR3 runs to 16 residues. CDR1 and CDR2 (germline): MDHEN, SYDVKM. CDR3 amino acids: CASSSGLAGVLNTQYF. The DNA of the CDR3 is TGTGCCAGCAGTTCGGGACTAGCGGGAGTGTTAAATACGCAGTATTTT.

V and J are TRBV7-8 and TRBJ2-5; weak D call: TRBD1 (6 bases). The germline V gene has CDR1 SGHVS and CDR2 FQNEAQ. This CDR3 has 13 residues. Trimming took 4 bases from V and 2 from J, leaving 8 bases between them. DNA for the CDR3: TGTGCCAGCAGCTCCGGACAGCAAGAGACCCAGTACTTC. It codes for CASSSGQQETQYF.

The rearrangement uses TRBV29-1 and TRBJ1-1; D perhaps matches TRBD1 (6 bases). The CDR3 loop spans 13 amino acids. Germline V CDR1 and CDR2: SQVTM, ANQGSEA. V shed 4 bases and J shed 7 bases, with 16 bases lying between them. The CDR3 protein is CSVAPGQKVEAFF. Written as DNA, the CDR3 is TGCAGCGTTGCGCCGGGACAAAAAGTTGAAGCTTTCTTT.

The chain uses TRBV5-5 and TRBJ1-1; TRBD1 might be the D (5 bases). The CDR3 loop spans 15 amino acids. Germline V gives CDR1 SGHKS, CDR2 YYEKEE (reference sequence). V was clipped by 2 bases and J by 0 bases, with 11 bases between them. CDR3 in DNA: TGTGCCAGCAGCTTACAGGTGACGGTGAACACTGAAGCTTTCTTT. It specifies CASSLQVTVNTEAFF.

The chain links TRBV19 to TRBJ1-4; maybe TRBD1 (5 bases). Looked up from germline, CDR1 is LNHDA and CDR2 is SQIVND (reference sequence). Trimming stripped 3 bases from V and 5 bases from J, with 10 bases between. CDR3 length: 14 amino acids. CDR3 coding DNA: TGTGCCAGTAGTATCACAGGCCTAAATGAAAAACTGTTTTTT. As protein: CASSITGLNEKLFF.

The rearrangement uses TRBV4-2 and TRBJ1-2, with 7 bases aligning to TRBD1. J was trimmed by 8 bases and V by 4 bases; bases with no gene match: 4. The germline CDR1 and CDR2 sequences are LGHNA and YNFKEQ. There are 12 residues in the CDR3. CDR3: CASSRQGVGYTF. CDR3 nucleotides: TGTGCCAGCAGCCGGCAGGGGGTAGGCTACACCTTC.

Only a few counts were recorded for this clone. The chain couples TRBV7-2 to TRBJ2-1; 9 nucleotides agree with TRBD2. The germline V gene has CDR1 SGHTA and CDR2 FQGNSA. The CDR3 covers 16 residues. The V segment lost 2 bases and the J segment 5 bases; nucleotides outside the gene matches: 7. CDR3 region: CASSLISGRGNNEQFF. The CDR3 region has the DNA TGTGCCAGCAGCTTAATTAGCGGGAGAGGTAACAATGAGCAGTTCTTC.

This chain connects TRBV27 to TRBJ1-2, with 8 nucleotides matching TRBD1. V shed 3 bases and J 5 bases; nucleotides not matched to a gene: 5. Germline assignment: CDR1 MNHEY and CDR2 SMNVEV (reference sequence). This CDR3 has 14 amino acids. CDR3 in DNA: TGTGCCAGCAGTTTCCACGGACAGGGTTATGGCTACACCTTC. Protein sequence: CASSFHGQGYGYTF.

This clone was seen only a few times. This sequence joins TRBV15 and TRBJ1-2; D perhaps matches TRBD1 (6 bases). The CDR3 has 14 residues. V lost 0 bases, J lost 7 bases, and 12 bases lay in between. Germline assignment: CDR1 LNHNV and CDR2 YYDKDF (reference sequence). CDR3 protein: CATSRDYRATGYTF. CDR3 nucleotide sequence: TGTGCCACCAGCAGAGATTACAGGGCGACTGGCTACACCTTC. The whole variable domain, filled in from reference TRBV15 and TRBJ1-2, reads DAMVIQNPRYQVTQFGKPVTLSCSQTLNHNVMYWYQQKSSQAPKLLFHYYDKDFNNEADTPDNFQSRRPNTSFCFLDIRSPGLGDTAMYLCATSRDYRATGYTFGSGTRLTVV.